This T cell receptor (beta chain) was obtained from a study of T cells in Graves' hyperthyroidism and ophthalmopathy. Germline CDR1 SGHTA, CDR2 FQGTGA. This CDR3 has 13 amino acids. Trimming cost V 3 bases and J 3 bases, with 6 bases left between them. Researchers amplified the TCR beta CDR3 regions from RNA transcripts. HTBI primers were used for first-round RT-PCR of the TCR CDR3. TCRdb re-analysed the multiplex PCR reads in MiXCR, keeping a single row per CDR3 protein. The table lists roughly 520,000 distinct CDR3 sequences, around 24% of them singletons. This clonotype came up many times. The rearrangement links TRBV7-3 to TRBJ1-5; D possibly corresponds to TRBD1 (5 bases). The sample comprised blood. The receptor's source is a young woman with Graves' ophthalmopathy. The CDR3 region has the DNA TGTGCCAGCAGCTTCGGACACAATCAGCCCCAGCATTTT. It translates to CASSFGHNQPQHF.